This T cell receptor (beta chain) was recorded in a study of graft-versus-host responses after intestinal transplantation. About the research overall: Anti-thymocyte globulin induction preceded two to four years of tacrolimus and steroid maintenance in all recipients. Points from the study as a whole: Allografts of patients with graft-donor T cell macrochimerism showed high graft-versus-host to host-versus-graft clone ratios. Analysis identified GvH clones in recipient marrow, with some appearing first in ileum or blood.

TCRdb keeps only in-frame clones here, not all; method: immunoSEQ multiplex PCR. The sample contains about 85,000 clones, 80% to 95% of which appear only once. V was trimmed by 2 bases and J by 1 base, leaving 6 bases between them. Germline CDR1 is SEHNR and CDR2 is FQNEAQ (reference sequence). The CDR3 runs 13 residues. About this clone itself: Its antigen is currently unknown.

The sequence derives from a human donor who was the organ donor for an intestinal transplant. This chain links TRBV7-9 with TRBJ2-7; unclear D gene. The sample here was unstimulated CD8+ T cells sorted from spleen or lymph node cells, taken before transplant. CDR3 sequence: CASSLSGSYEQYF. CDR3 DNA: TGTGCCAGCAGCTTATCTGGTTCCTACGAGCAGTACTTC.